This T cell receptor beta chain was found in a study of T cell responses to AZD1222 COVID-19 vaccine. Assay: immunoSEQ multiplex PCR; the TCRdb copy retains only in-frame clones and omits some. The data contain about 68,000 clones, about three quarters of them seen just once; the ten biggest clones take up over 10%. The CDR3 sequence is 14 residues long. CDR1 is LNHDA and CDR2 is SQIVND in the germline V gene (reference sequence). J lost 5 bases, V lost 6 bases, and 4 bases had no gene match. V usage is TRBV19 and J usage is TRBJ1-2, with 12 bases fitting TRBD1. The receptor comes from an adult in good health. This sample comprised peripheral blood, obtained on day 0 of AZD1222 vaccination. Written as DNA, the CDR3 is TGTGCCAGTAGAGGGACAGGGGGCGAATATGGCTACACCTTC. This translates into CASRGTGGEYGYTF.